This T cell receptor beta chain was identified during a study of blood T cells in healthy people across ages. General study findings and limits: The fall in TCR beta diversity per million T cells was roughly linear with age. PBMCs left unsorted prevented a conclusive naive versus antigen-experienced comparison.

This clonotype was seen a few times. What it recognizes is unknown. The donors, all healthy, were Caucasians living in Russia, aged 6 to 90. The length of the CDR3 is 16 residues. Germline V gives CDR1 SGDLS, CDR2 YYNGEE. Combining a sample-barcoded 5' primer with a J-beta primer mix, a second PCR ran for about 6 to 11 cycles. MiXCR, applied by TCRdb to the 5' RACE reads, yields one record per CDR3 protein. Of about 1.6 million distinct CDR3 sequences detected, approximately 32% appear once; the ten largest clones hold about 11%. The sequence came from a woman between 25 and 40 years old in good health. The sample was blood. V and J are TRBV9 and TRBJ2-5, with D possibly TRBD2 on 7 matching bases. The tail of the sequence fits TRBJ2-7 better, so the J call may be wrong. This CDR3 reads CASSVGGGPGVYEQYF. CDR3 in DNA: TGTGCCAGCAGCGTAGGGGGGGGGCCCGGAGTCTACGAGCAGTACTTC.